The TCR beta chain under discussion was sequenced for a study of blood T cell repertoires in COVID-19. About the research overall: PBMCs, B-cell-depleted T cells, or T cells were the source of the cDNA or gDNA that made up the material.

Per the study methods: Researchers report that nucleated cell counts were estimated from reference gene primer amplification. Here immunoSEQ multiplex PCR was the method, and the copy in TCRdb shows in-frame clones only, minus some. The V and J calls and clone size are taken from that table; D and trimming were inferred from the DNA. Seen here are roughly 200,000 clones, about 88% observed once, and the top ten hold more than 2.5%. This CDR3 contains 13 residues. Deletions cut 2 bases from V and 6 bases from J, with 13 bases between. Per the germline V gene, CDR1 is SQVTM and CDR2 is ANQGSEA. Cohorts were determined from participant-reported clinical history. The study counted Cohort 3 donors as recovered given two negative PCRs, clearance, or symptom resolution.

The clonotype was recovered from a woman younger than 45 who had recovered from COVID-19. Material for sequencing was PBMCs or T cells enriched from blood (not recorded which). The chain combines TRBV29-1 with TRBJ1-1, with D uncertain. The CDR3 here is CSVELGRVAEAFF. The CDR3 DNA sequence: TGCAGCGTTGAACTTGGTCGGGTGGCTGAAGCTTTCTTT.